This TCR beta chain was sequenced during a study of blood T cells in healthy people across ages (dated by TCRdb to the mid-2010s). About the investigation overall: In model experiments, template switching captured roughly one uniquely barcoded TCR beta cDNA molecule for every two T cells. Using deep sequencing normalized with unique cDNA molecular identifiers, the study measured how TCR beta repertoire diversity changes with age. The donors were split into four age groups: young (average 16 years), middle-aged (around 40), aged (more than 60) and long-lived (approximately 80). The study analyzed two additional independent replicas of 1 million unique cDNA reads from the same blood draw for two donors, one aged 18 to 30 and one aged 80 or older.

Library preparation was by 5' RACE. For sequencing, an Illumina HiSeq 2500 was employed. The second PCR ran for roughly 6 to 11 cycles and used a J-beta primer mix along with a sample-barcoded 5' primer. A unique molecular identifier was introduced onto each TCR beta cDNA molecule by a template-switch 5' adaptor carrying 12 random nucleotides. Each sample yielded at least 2.5 million CDR3-containing paired-end reads. First-strand cDNA synthesis was performed from all RNA using the Mint cDNA synthesis kit, with priming by a TRBC-specific oligonucleotide. All cDNA was treated with uracil-DNA glycosylase and then went through a first 18-cycle PCR with the universal primers M1SS and BC2_uni_R. On the authors' methods: Normalization of each sample was performed by random selection of 1 million high-quality reads, each carrying a distinct molecular identifier. Reads sharing molecular identifiers were discarded rather than binned into consensus sequences. MiTCR, with a Q25 quality threshold and the strictest error-elimination algorithm, was used for CDR3 identification, clonotype clustering and error correction. A nonparametric unseen species model with Euler transformation was used to estimate a lower bound on total TCR beta diversity. In TCRdb, the public reads were trimmed at Q25 with fastp and aligned with MiXCR, with productive beta chains retained. Entries that share a CDR3 protein sequence are merged under the most common genes and DNA. What appears here as the V and J calls and clone size reflects TCRdb's work, not the paper's. The sample includes about 800,000 distinct CDR3 sequences, with 20% to 30% observed a single time. Roughly 3.8% of the sample lies in the top ten.

This clonotype turned up a few times. Its recognized antigen is unknown. Base-call qualities are not available, and no considerably larger clone is one nucleotide away. Systemically healthy Caucasian individuals from Russia, approximately 39 in total and aged about 6 to 100 years, were included as donors. Each donor gave ten milliliters of peripheral blood, collected into EDTA-treated Vacutainer tubes. Ficoll-Paque density-gradient centrifugation was used to isolate PBMCs, with at least 6.5 million per sample. Total RNA, at least 6 micrograms per sample, was extracted from PBMCs with Trizol reagent. For every donor, an aliquot of PBMCs went through flow cytometry to measure the percentages of naive CD45RAhigh/CD27high T cells. V and J are trimmed by 3 bases and 5 bases, and the gene matches miss 8 bases of the junction. The cysteine opens and the phenylalanine closes a CDR3 of 14 amino acids. This entry keeps only the CDR3 DNA: 42 bases, framed from base 1. According to the germline V gene, CDR1 reads SQVTM and CDR2 reads ANQGSEA.

The investigation overall reported the following: Compared with the aged group, more naive CD4+ T cells, fewer expanded clones and increased TCR diversity were shown by the long-lived group, suggesting age selection. Estimates of total diversity based on one million sequenced T cells were considered lower bounds and underestimates. Donor CMV infection status was unknown, potentially confounding age-related changes in expanded clonotypes. The percentage of naive T cells measured by flow cytometry correlated strongly with observed TCR beta diversity. Observed TCR beta diversity per million T cells fell roughly linearly with age, and a significant reduction was already apparent by age roughly 40. Because profiling used bulk unsorted PBMCs, naive and antigen-experienced compartments could not be compared conclusively.

This same sample was also part of a study on T cells of mothers and their children. As described in the second report: The donors were nine systemically healthy Caucasian individuals, made up of three mothers and their six children. cDNA synthesis used all of the extracted RNA, with approximately 1.4 ug of RNA in each 15 ul reaction. In the second PCR, the M1S primer introduced both the sample barcodes and 2-4 random nucleotides. Over 10 million TCR beta CDR3 reads came from each mother, compared with several million reads from each child. Thymic selection similarly shapes TCR recombination output in related and unrelated pairs, with minor effect from inherited differences. Normalized repertoire overlap was always slightly but never significantly higher in related than unrelated mother-child pairs. No persistent microchimeric T cell clones were detected, at a sensitivity of roughly 100 clones per million clonotypes. In the study, deep NGS was used to compare the TCR beta repertoires of mothers and children, and features distinguishing related mother-child pairs from unrelated individuals were sought. The mean age was about 40 +/- 4 years for the mothers and around 10 +/- 4 years for the children. After adapter ligation was performed with NEBNext reagents, the libraries were sequenced on an Illumina HiSeq 2000 with 100+100 nt paired-end reads. To prevent cross-contamination, the mother and child libraries were prepared one month apart and sequenced in separate runs. For each donor, somewhere between 500,000 and 2,000,000 distinct TCR beta clonotypes were identified. Naive TCR beta clonotypes were estimated from low-frequency clonotypes matched to each donor's FACS-determined naive share, without sorting.

Input material: blood. The rearrangement combines TRBV29-1 with TRBJ2-5; 8 central bases correspond to TRBD1. The receptor was isolated from a boy younger than 18 in good health. The DNA reads TGCAGCGTTGAGGGCAGGGGGCTTATGGAGACCCAGTACTTC. Its protein is CSVEGRGLMETQYF.